The 23 T cell receptor beta chains presented below share a single source sample, sequenced in a study of T cell responses to AZD1222 COVID-19 vaccine. TCRdb's table, derived via immunoSEQ multiplex PCR, lists solely in-frame clones and lacks some. In the table there are approximately 100,000 clones, about 90% of which are singletons. The material was peripheral blood, obtained on day 0 of AZD1222 vaccination. The receptors here all came from an adult in good health.

V is TRBV27 and J is TRBJ2-2; a weak D match, TRBD1 (5 bases). CDR1 is MNHEY and CDR2 is SMNVEV in the germline V gene (reference sequence). The CDR3 is 15 residues long. V was cut by 7 bases and J by 0 bases, with 12 bases left in between. CDR3 protein: CASTRAGANTGELFF. CDR3 coding DNA: TGTGCCAGCACCAGGGCTGGGGCGAACACCGGGGAGCTGTTTTTT.

This sequence joins TRBV18 and TRBJ2-7, with a weak D call TRBD2 (6 bases). Germline CDR1 reads KGHSH; CDR2 reads LQKENI. This CDR3 region has 14 residues. V was trimmed by 3 bases and J by 2 bases, leaving 11 bases between them. CDR3 region: CASSPDSGAYEQYF. CDR3 DNA sequence: TGTGCCAGCTCACCTGATAGCGGAGCCTACGAGCAGTACTTC.

Concerning this clone itself: This same CDR3 is encoded by further DNA sequences in the sample. The chain uses TRBV18 and TRBJ1-2, with D uncertain. Trimming pared 4 bases from V and 2 bases from J, leaving 8 bases between. CDR3 length equals 13 residues. Germline CDR1 reads KGHSH; CDR2 reads LQKENI. CDR3: CASSQDRNYGYTF. DNA for the CDR3: TGTGCCAGCTCACAAGACCGAAACTATGGCTACACCTTC. Full variable domain (outside the CDR3, taken from reference TRBV18 and TRBJ1-2): NAGVMQNPRHLVRRRGQEARLRCSPMKGHSHVYWYRQLPEEGLKFMVYLQKENIIDESGMPKERFSAEFPKEGPSILRIQQVVRGDSAAYFCASSQDRNYGYTFGSGTRLTVV.

This chain links TRBV30 with TRBJ1-5; no firm D call. Looked up from germline, CDR1 is GTSNPN and CDR2 is SVGIG (reference sequence). Between the trimmed V and J ends, which lost 4 bases and 0 bases, there was a span of 7 bases. The length of the CDR3 is 13 residues. The CDR3 protein is CAWTGISNQPQHF. Written as DNA, the CDR3 is TGTGCCTGGACCGGGATTAGCAATCAGCCCCAGCATTTT.

The rearrangement uses TRBV7-2 and TRBJ2-1; D possibly uses TRBD1 or TRBD2 (5 bases each). The V end lost 5 bases, the J end lost 8 bases, and 16 bases lay between the germline ends. This CDR3 comprises 14 residues. Germline CDR1 and CDR2: SGHTA and FQGNSA. The CDR3 region has the DNA TGTGCCAGCAGCCCCAACGGGGCCTTCGATGAGCAGTTCTTC. As protein: CASSPNGAFDEQFF.

This chain uses TRBV19 with TRBJ1-2; D may be TRBD1 (6 bases). The V gene lost 0 bases and the J gene lost 4 bases, with 12 bases spanning the gap. The germline gives CDR1 LNHDA, CDR2 SQIVND (reference sequence). The CDR3 is made up of 15 amino acids. The CDR3 region is CASSIDQGGSYGYTF. The CDR3, as DNA: TGTGCCAGTAGTATAGATCAAGGGGGATCCTATGGCTACACCTTC.

This clone was picked up one time. The chain couples TRBV15 to TRBJ2-5, with 8 bases identical to TRBD2. Germline V gene data show CDR1 as LNHNV and CDR2 as YYDKDF (reference sequence). This CDR3 has 15 residues. Trimming took 1 base from V and 4 from J; bases not matched to a gene: 5. The CDR3: CATSRGPRGGETQYF. Written as DNA, the CDR3 is TGTGCCACCAGCAGAGGCCCACGGGGGGGAGAGACCCAGTACTTC.

The chain is built from TRBV28 and TRBJ1-2; 8 nucleotides align to TRBD1. The CDR3 is 16 residues long. The germline V gene has CDR1 MDHEN and CDR2 SYDVKM. V lost 2 bases, J lost 7 bases, and 12 bases stayed unmatched. CDR3 DNA sequence: TGTGCCAGCAGTTTACCAGGCGACAGGGGCCCCGTTGGCTACACCTTC. Residues: CASSLPGDRGPVGYTF.

This clone was counted at least ten times. V and J are TRBV9 and TRBJ2-3; D call uncertain. Germline V gene sequence: CDR1 SGDLS, CDR2 YYNGEE. V lost 0 bases and J 0 bases, leaving 17 bases between the germline ends. This CDR3 has 18 amino acids. As DNA, the CDR3 is TGTGCCAGCAGCGTAGTTGACGTAGGGTCGACTAGCACAGATACGCAGTATTTT. Translating it yields CASSVVDVGSTSTDTQYF.

The rearrangement joins TRBV6-5 to TRBJ1-1; D is uncertain. The CDR3 runs 13 residues. Trimming shortened V by 10 bases and J by 5 bases, and 17 bases separated the two germline ends. Germline loops: CDR1 MNHEY, CDR2 SVGAGI. In DNA form, the CDR3 reads TGTGCCAACAGAAAGGTGGGAGGGACTGAAGCTTTCTTT. As protein: CANRKVGGTEAFF.

This clone occurred a few times. The V gene is TRBV29-1, the J gene TRBJ2-7; maybe TRBD2 (6 bases). Germline V gene data show CDR1 as SQVTM and CDR2 as ANQGSEA. The CDR3 runs 17 residues. V was cut by 7 bases and J by 4 bases, with 29 bases left in between. Written as DNA, the CDR3 is TGCAGCGCTACTCGGGACTGGACTATGTCAGGGTCTTACGAGCAGTACTTC. As protein: CSATRDWTMSGSYEQYF.

The chain employs TRBV19 and TRBJ1-1; D uncertain. The V and J ends lost 10 bases and 1 base respectively, with 13 bases between them. The CDR3 covers 13 residues. CDR1 is LNHDA and CDR2 is SQIVND in the germline V gene (reference sequence). In nucleotides, the CDR3 is TGTGCCACAGCACGAAAAAGGAACACTGAAGCTTTCTTT. It yields the protein CATARKRNTEAFF.

The CDR3 spells CAWGGTNPGNTIYF. The CDR3, as DNA: TGTGCCTGGGGGGGGACCAACCCTGGAAACACCATATATTTT. The rearrangement uses TRBV30 and TRBJ1-3; the D gene is possibly TRBD1 (5 bases). V was cut by 5 bases and J by 2 bases, with 13 bases left in between. Germline V CDR1 and CDR2: GTSNPN, SVGIG (reference sequence). The CDR3 covers 14 residues.

The chain combines TRBV7-9 with TRBJ2-2, with D uncertain. V was trimmed by 3 bases and J by 0 bases, leaving 20 bases between them. This CDR3 has 19 amino acids. Germline V gene lookup returns CDR1 SEHNR and CDR2 FQNEAQ (reference sequence). CDR3 bases: TGTGCCAGCAGCTTCTTAGTCTGGACGGACGACACGAACACCGGGGAGCTGTTTTTT. Amino acids: CASSFLVWTDDTNTGELFF. The whole variable domain, remainder taken from reference TRBV7-9 and TRBJ2-2, is DTGVSQNPRHKITKRGQNVTFRCDPISEHNRLYWYRQTLGQGPEFLTYFQNEAQLEKSRLLSDRFSAERPKGSFSTLEIQRTEQGDSAMYLCASSFLVWTDDTNTGELFFGEGSRLTVL.

This clone has only a few counts. This chain links TRBV19 with TRBJ1-1, with 7 nucleotides matching TRBD1. CDR1 LNHDA and CDR2 SQIVND come from the germline V gene (reference sequence). CDR3 length: 17 residues. J was trimmed by 4 bases and V by 2 bases; bases with no gene match: 13. The CDR3 DNA reads TGTGCCAGTAGTATAACTCGACCGGGACAGAGCTGCACTGAAGCTTTCTTT. It encodes CASSITRPGQSCTEAFF.

The V gene is TRBV19, the J gene TRBJ1-2; 9 bases fit TRBD1. The ends lost 7 bases at V and 2 bases at J; junction bases unmatched: 5. Germline CDR1 LNHDA, CDR2 SQIVND (reference sequence). The CDR3 spans 14 residues. The CDR3 protein is CASTTGGPNYGYTF. In nucleotides, the CDR3 is TGTGCCAGTACTACAGGGGGCCCGAACTATGGCTACACCTTC.

This clone occurred a few times. This sequence joins TRBV19 and TRBJ2-7, with 8 bases that match TRBD2. The CDR3 loop spans 14 amino acids. J gave up 6 bases and V 4 bases, and 8 bases lay outside the gene matches. CDR1 and CDR2 (germline): LNHDA, SQIVND (reference sequence). CDR3 nucleotides: TGTGCCAGTAGTACGGGACTAGACCAACGCGAGCAGTACTTC. Its protein product is CASSTGLDQREQYF.

The V gene is TRBV5-5, the J gene TRBJ1-5; weak D call: TRBD1 (5 bases). The CDR3 sequence is 14 residues long. Germline assignment: CDR1 SGHKS and CDR2 YYEKEE (reference sequence). V shed 0 bases and J shed 6 bases, with 10 bases lying between them. In nucleotides, the CDR3 is TGTGCCAGCAGCTTGGCCAGGGTCGCTCAGCCCCAGCATTTT. Protein sequence: CASSLARVAQPQHF. The whole variable domain, remainder taken from reference TRBV5-5 and TRBJ1-5, is DAGVTQSPTHLIKTRGQQVTLRCSPISGHKSVSWYQQVLGQGPQFIFQYYEKEERGRGNFPDRFSARQFPNYSSELNVNALLLGDSALYLCASSLARVAQPQHFGDGTRLSIL.

The chain couples TRBV6-5 to TRBJ2-7; 7 bases match TRBD1. The trim removed 4 bases at V and 4 bases at J, leaving 1 base unmatched. This CDR3 contains 12 residues. Germline CDR1 and CDR2: MNHEY and SVGAGI. The CDR3 region is CASSSTGYEQYF. As DNA, the CDR3 is TGTGCCAGCAGTTCGACAGGGTACGAGCAGTACTTC.

This rearrangement joins TRBV6-5 to TRBJ2-6, with D uncertain. Germline CDR1 and CDR2: MNHEY and SVGAGI. This CDR3 is built from 15 residues. Trimming stripped 7 bases from V and 0 bases from J, with 10 bases between. The CDR3 region is CASKVGYSGANVLTF. The CDR3 region has the DNA TGTGCCAGCAAAGTAGGATACTCTGGGGCCAACGTCCTGACTTTC.

V and J are TRBV10-2 and TRBJ2-5; the match to TRBD1 covers 11 bases. The ends lost 2 bases at V and 4 bases at J; junction bases unmatched: 3. From germline, CDR1 is WSHSY and CDR2 SAAADI. The CDR3 sequence is 15 residues long. The CDR3 DNA reads TGCGCCAGCAGTGAGCAAGGGACAGGGGGAGAGACCCAGTACTTC. This gives the protein CASSEQGTGGETQYF.

The chain couples TRBV28 to TRBJ2-7, with no clear D. CDR3 size: 16 residues. The germline V and J ends were trimmed by 5 bases and 3 bases, with 20 bases remaining between them. From germline, CDR1 is MDHEN and CDR2 SYDVKM. This CDR3 is CASSPPLLEVIYEQYF. CDR3 sequence (DNA): TGTGCCAGCAGTCCCCCCCTTTTAGAGGTCATCTACGAGCAGTACTTC.

The J gene is TRBJ1-2, the V gene TRBV5-4; D perhaps matches TRBD1 (6 bases). Trimming removed 0 bases at V and 4 bases at J, with 10 bases between. Germline CDR1 reads SGHNT; CDR2 reads YYREEE (reference sequence). There are 14 residues in the CDR3. The CDR3: CASSLGTATYGYTF. The CDR3 nucleotides are TGTGCCAGCAGCTTGGGGACAGCCACCTATGGCTACACCTTC. Full variable domain (missing parts from reference TRBV5-4 and TRBJ1-2): ETGVTQSPTHLIKTRGQQVTLRCSSQSGHNTVSWYQQALGQGPQFIFQYYREEENGRGNFPPRFSGLQFPNYSSELNVNALELDDSALYLCASSLGTATYGYTFGSGTRLTVV.